This T cell receptor beta chain came from a study of cytomegalovirus exposure and HLA in healthy donors. The wider study: Falling in the Caucasian-associated ancestry cluster were 80% to 85% of 350 to 400 genotyped donors.

60 Vbeta and 13 Jbeta primers were used in PCR. This table comes from immunoSEQ multiplex PCR, and its TCRdb copy is limited to in-frame clones, with some not included. The sample lists about 170,000 clones; around 84% were seen once. Study-wide results and limits: The majority of CMV-associated TCR beta chains were reported as apparently HLA-restricted in a later analysis.

The study sampled nominally healthy donors, though unrecorded immune exposures were likely. This CDR3 region has 15 residues. V was pared by 4 bases and J by 5 bases, with 15 bases between. Germline V gene lookup returns CDR1 SGHRS and CDR2 YFSETQ. Comment on this clone: Its target is not known.

The sequence derives from a young man in good health and CMV-seropositive. The gene calls are TRBV5-1 and TRBJ1-4; D might be TRBD1 (6 bases). The specimen sequenced was PBMCs. CDR3 coding DNA: TGCGCCAGCAGCAGGTACAGGGCTAGAAATGAAAAACTGTTTTTT. This gives the protein CASSRYRARNEKLFF.